This T cell receptor (beta chain) was recorded in a study of cytomegalovirus exposure and HLA in healthy donors. General study results and limits: V- and J-gene trimming of TCR beta was linked (in a later analysis) to a missense DCLRE1C variant.

As to this clone: Its antigen is as yet unknown.

This PCR relied on a set of 60 Vbeta primers and 13 Jbeta primers. In the study's own analysis: In a later analysis, of tens of millions of unique beta chains, some 10 million appeared in at least two donors. Using immunoSEQ multiplex PCR, the repertoire was profiled, and TCRdb retains in-frame clones only, with some absent. That table gives V, J and clone size, and the DNA gave D and trimming. This sample has 200,000 or so clones, with under 90% found just once. V shed 1 base and J shed 11 bases, with 14 bases lying between them. The germline V gene has CDR1 SGHTA and CDR2 FQGTGA. The CDR3 runs to 13 residues.

The gene calls are TRBV7-3 and TRBJ1-1, with D possibly matching TRBD1 (5 bases). Sequencing was performed on PBMCs. This receptor was taken from a human donor in good health. CDR3 coding DNA: TGTGCCAGCAGCTTAAGGGCAGGGTCCGGGGCTTTCTTT. Its protein is CASSLRAGSGAFF.